These 30 T cell receptor beta chains came from one sample sequenced in a study of shared clonotypes between healthy human individuals. As defined, naive CD8 cells were CD45RO-negative and positively selected for CCR7, with terminally differentiated effector memory CD45RA+ cells excluded. Clones were sequenced by immunoSEQ multiplex PCR, and TCRdb holds only the in-frame ones, with some missing. The table records more than 2 million clones, roughly 94% of them present only once. The sample consisted of naive CD8+ T cells sorted from blood. The receptor source for this set is a man younger than 35 in good health.

The chain has TRBV25-1 and TRBJ2-1; D might be TRBD2 (6 bases). V was clipped by 4 bases and J by 4 bases, with 17 bases between them. The CDR3 runs 16 residues. In germline, CDR1 is MGHDK, CDR2 SYGVNS. CDR3 nucleotides: TGTGCCAGCAGTGTGATAGCGGAAGGGACTTACAATGAGCAGTTCTTC. It encodes CASSVIAEGTYNEQFF.

This clone appeared a single time. The sample holds other DNA sequences that translate to the same CDR3. The chain is built from TRBV6-1 and TRBJ2-7; D remains unclear. CDR3 length: 13 residues. Germline assignment: CDR1 MNHNS and CDR2 SASEGT. Deletions cut 3 bases from V and 0 bases from J, with 6 bases between. This CDR3 reads CASSESPSYEQYF. The CDR3 DNA follows: TGTGCCAGCAGTGAGAGTCCCTCCTACGAGCAGTACTTC.

This rearrangement joins TRBV2 to TRBJ2-3; tentatively, D is TRBD1 (6 bases). In germline, CDR1 is SNHLY, CDR2 FYNNEI. Trimming cost V 3 bases and J 2 bases, with 9 bases left between them. CDR3 length: 14 residues. The CDR3 sequence: CASSDEGVTDTQYF. The CDR3 bases are TGTGCCAGCAGTGACGAGGGGGTCACAGATACGCAGTATTTT.

The CDR3 reads CASVKRDRGFHEQYF. The CDR3 nucleotides are TGTGCCAGCGTGAAAAGGGACAGGGGGTTCCACGAGCAGTACTTC. The chain employs TRBV28 and TRBJ2-7; 11 bases line up with TRBD1. In germline, CDR1 is MDHEN, CDR2 SYDVKM. J gave up 5 bases and V 8 bases, and 11 bases lay outside the gene matches. CDR3 size: 15 residues.

The chain combines TRBV19 with TRBJ1-5; possible D gene TRBD1, 6 bases. V was cut by 5 bases and J by 1 base, with 12 bases left in between. From germline, CDR1 is LNHDA and CDR2 SQIVND (reference sequence). There are 15 residues in the CDR3. DNA of the CDR3: TGTGCCAGTAGTGCAGGGGTCGTAAGCAATCAGCCCCAGCATTTT. Translated: CASSAGVVSNQPQHF.

This rearrangement joins TRBV28 to TRBJ2-5, with 9 nucleotides matching TRBD2. Trimming removed 7 bases from V and 5 bases from J; junction bases left unmatched: 11. Germline V gene data show CDR1 as MDHEN and CDR2 as SYDVKM. This CDR3 region has 15 residues. CDR3 amino acids: CASTVGGGALETQYF. CDR3 sequence (DNA): TGTGCCAGCACCGTCGGCGGGGGGGCCTTGGAGACCCAGTACTTC. The full variable domain, in which reference TRBV28 and TRBJ2-5 provide the parts outside the CDR3, is DVKVTQSSRYLVKRTGEKVFLECVQDMDHENMFWYRQDPGLGLRLIYFSYDVKMKEKGDIPEGYSVSREKKERFSLILESASTNQTSMYLCASTVGGGALETQYFGPGTRLLVL.

This clone was counted only a few times. This sequence joins TRBV5-6 and TRBJ2-5; no clear D. Trimming cost V 0 bases and J 10 bases, with 22 bases left between them. The length of the CDR3 is 16 residues. Per the germline V gene, CDR1 is SGHDT and CDR2 is YYEEEE. Here the CDR3 reads CASSLAEGGLIVGQYF. The CDR3 coding sequence is TGTGCCAGCAGCTTGGCCGAAGGTGGCCTTATAGTTGGCCAGTACTTC. Together with reference TRBV5-6 and TRBJ2-5, the CDR3 gives the full variable domain: DAGVTQSPTHLIKTRGQQVTLRCSPKSGHDTVSWYQQALGQGPQFIFQYYEEEERQRGNFPDRFSGHQFPNYSSELNVNALLLGDSALYLCASSLAEGGLIVGQYFGPGTRLLVL.

The V call is TRBV9, the J call TRBJ1-5; no firm D call. Germline CDR1 is SGDLS and CDR2 is YYNGEE. Trimming pared 1 base from V and 7 bases from J, leaving 12 bases between. The length of the CDR3 is 14 residues. CDR3 DNA: TGTGCCAGCAGCGTACAGGCAAACGGACAGCCCCAGCATTTT. This translates into CASSVQANGQPQHF.

The V gene is TRBV30, the J gene TRBJ1-2; D might be TRBD1 (5 bases). The CDR3 has 13 residues. Germline V lookup: CDR1 GTSNPN, CDR2 SVGIG (reference sequence). V lost 5 bases to trimming and J lost 7 bases, with 17 bases between them. The DNA of the CDR3 is TGTGCCTGGGGGACGGCGGGCGCGAGTGGCTACACCTTC. It translates to CAWGTAGASGYTF.

The CDR3 reads CASSLTLGTEAYEQYF. In DNA form, the CDR3 reads TGTGCCAGCAGCCTAACCTTGGGGACAGAAGCCTACGAGCAGTACTTC. J is TRBJ2-7 and V is TRBV4-2, with TRBD1 matching over 7 bases. Trimming removed 4 bases from V and 2 bases from J; junction bases left unmatched: 11. CDR1 LGHNA and CDR2 YNFKEQ come from the germline V gene. This CDR3 has 16 residues.

The chain combines TRBV11-2 with TRBJ2-1; no reliable D call. This CDR3 spans 12 amino acids. Germline V gene sequence: CDR1 SGHAT, CDR2 FQNNGV. The V end lost 3 bases, the J end lost 9 bases, and 9 bases lay between the germline ends. In nucleotides, the CDR3 is TGTGCCAGCAGCTTTACTTTATTTGAGCAGTTCTTC. It translates to CASSFTLFEQFF.

The V and J genes are TRBV25-1 and TRBJ1-1; D not resolved. V was clipped by 4 bases and J by 7 bases, with 7 bases between them. This CDR3 has 11 residues. In germline, CDR1 is MGHDK, CDR2 SYGVNS. The CDR3 is CASSGGVEAFF. The CDR3 region has the DNA TGTGCCAGCAGTGGGGGAGTTGAAGCTTTCTTT.

The chain uses TRBV6-5 and TRBJ1-2, with 8 bases matching TRBD1. The germline gives CDR1 MNHEY, CDR2 SVGAGI. Trimming took 7 bases from V and 3 from J; bases not matched to a gene: 10. CDR3 size: 15 residues. In nucleotides, the CDR3 is TGTGCCAGCACAAACGAAGGGACAGGAGACTATGGCTACACCTTC. The encoded protein is CASTNEGTGDYGYTF.

This rearrangement joins TRBV6-6 to TRBJ2-3; possibly TRBD2 for D (6 bases). The germline V gene has CDR1 MNHNY and CDR2 SVGAGI (reference sequence). Trimming stripped 5 bases from V and 4 bases from J, with 16 bases between. The CDR3 length is 15 residues. CDR3 protein: CASSQTSLLSDTQYF. In nucleotides, the CDR3 is TGTGCCAGCAGTCAGACTAGTTTGTTATCAGATACGCAGTATTTT.

The chain couples TRBV10-2 to TRBJ2-5; either TRBD1 or TRBD2 may fit D (5 bases each). V shed 2 bases and J shed 1 base, with 23 bases lying between them. Germline V gene data show CDR1 as WSHSY and CDR2 as SAAADI. The length of the CDR3 is 19 residues. CDR3 loop: CASSEPGPIISAFQETQYF. The DNA of the CDR3 is TGCGCCAGCAGTGAGCCGGGACCCATAATCTCGGCTTTCCAAGAGACCCAGTACTTC.

To note about this clone: Different DNA sequences within this sample yield the same CDR3. The chain joins TRBV11-2 to TRBJ2-3; D is unclear. V was cut by 5 bases and J by 9 bases, with 9 bases left in between. Germline lookup yields CDR1 SGHAT and CDR2 FQNNGV. This CDR3 contains 11 residues. The CDR3 here is CASSPPGTQYF. In DNA form, the CDR3 reads TGTGCCAGCAGCCCCCCGGGCACGCAGTATTTT.

This chain joins TRBV5-6 and TRBJ2-3; 9 nucleotides align to TRBD2. This CDR3 spans 16 amino acids. Germline CDR1 is SGHDT and CDR2 is YYEEEE. V was pared by 0 bases and J by 2 bases, with 4 bases of the junction left unmatched. CDR3 DNA sequence: TGTGCCAGCAGCTTGGTGAGCGGGGGGTTCACAGATACGCAGTATTTT. Its translation: CASSLVSGGFTDTQYF.

Here the CDR3 DNA reads TGCGCCAGCAGCCTACAGGGAGGGGTTACTGAAGCTTTCTTT. Translation: CASSLQGGVTEAFF. The rearrangement uses TRBV5-1 and TRBJ1-1, with a weak D call TRBD1 (6 bases). CDR1 is SGHRS, CDR2 YFSETQ, per germline. The V end lost 4 bases, the J end lost 5 bases, and 15 bases lay between the germline ends. CDR3 length: 14 amino acids. The variable domain in full, with the rest retrieved from reference TRBV5-1 and TRBJ1-1, is KAGVTQTPRYLIKTRGQQVTLSCSPISGHRSVSWYQQTPGQGLQFLFEYFSETQRNKGNFPGRFSGRQFSNSRSEMNVSTLELGDSALYLCASSLQGGVTEAFFGQGTRLTVV.

The rearrangement uses TRBV5-6 and TRBJ2-3; the D is unclear. With 4 bases removed from V and 1 base from J, the gap between germline ends came to 16 bases. This CDR3 region has 16 residues. Germline-derived CDR1 and CDR2 are SGHDT and YYEEEE. CDR3 region: CASSPTMAQGTDTQYF. In DNA, the CDR3 is TGTGCCAGCAGCCCCACCATGGCGCAAGGCACAGATACGCAGTATTTT.

This sequence joins TRBV6-6 and TRBJ1-6; D not resolved. From germline, CDR1 is MNHNY and CDR2 SVGAGI (reference sequence). The CDR3 extends over 12 amino acids. Trimming cost V 2 bases and J 9 bases, with 5 bases left between them. In DNA form, the CDR3 reads TGTGCCAGCAGTTACGTGGGTTCACCCCTCCACTTT. Translated: CASSYVGSPLHF.

About this clone: The sample has other DNA sequences that encode this CDR3 too. This chain links TRBV13 with TRBJ1-1, with D uncertain. The germline CDR1 and CDR2 sequences are PRHDT and FYEKMQ (reference sequence). There are 12 residues in the CDR3. V lost 3 bases and J 0 bases, leaving 2 bases between the germline ends. The DNA for the CDR3 is TGTGCCAGCAGCTTGTTGAACACTGAAGCTTTCTTT. This translates into CASSLLNTEAFF.

The V and J genes are TRBV7-2 and TRBJ2-5; TRBD1 is a possible D gene (6 bases). The CDR3 loop spans 14 amino acids. The V end lost 5 bases, the J end lost 5 bases, and 15 bases lay between the germline ends. Germline values: CDR1 SGHTA, CDR2 FQGNSA. The CDR3: CASSREQGYETQYF. In DNA, the CDR3 is TGTGCCAGCAGCCGTGAGCAGGGGTACGAGACCCAGTACTTC. Together with reference TRBV7-2 and TRBJ2-5, the CDR3 gives the full variable domain: GAGVSQSPSNKVTEKGKDVELRCDPISGHTALYWYRQSLGQGLEFLIYFQGNSAPDKSGLPSDRFSAERTGGSVSTLTIQRTQQEDSAVYLCASSREQGYETQYFGPGTRLLVL.

A word on this clone: Distinct nucleotide sequences in the sample also encode this CDR3. V and J are TRBV9 and TRBJ2-7; 8 nucleotides agree with TRBD1. The CDR3 length is 15 residues. After removal of 4 bases from V and 2 bases from J, the junction contained 8 bases not matched to a gene. The germline gives CDR1 SGDLS, CDR2 YYNGEE. DNA of the CDR3: TGTGCCAGCAGCCCCACCGGACAGGGTGCCTACGAGCAGTACTTC. Its translation is CASSPTGQGAYEQYF.

The chain links TRBV5-1 to TRBJ2-1, with 9 bases aligning to TRBD1. The J segment lost 3 bases and the V segment lost 4 bases, leaving 5 bases of the junction unmatched. Germline V gives CDR1 SGHRS, CDR2 YFSETQ. CDR3 length: 15 amino acids. CDR3 sequence: CASSQGTGFYNEQFF. The DNA of the CDR3 is TGCGCCAGCAGCCAAGGGACAGGGTTCTACAATGAGCAGTTCTTC. Complete variable domain (other parts from reference TRBV5-1 and TRBJ2-1): KAGVTQTPRYLIKTRGQQVTLSCSPISGHRSVSWYQQTPGQGLQFLFEYFSETQRNKGNFPGRFSGRQFSNSRSEMNVSTLELGDSALYLCASSQGTGFYNEQFFGPGTRLTVL.

The chain uses TRBV7-6 and TRBJ2-2; 7 bases are shared with TRBD2. The V gene's germline CDR1 is SGHVS and CDR2 FNYEAQ. The junction had 0 bases not matched to a gene; V was cut back by 2 bases and J by 0 bases. The CDR3 loop spans 15 amino acids. The CDR3 nucleotides are TGTGCCAGCAGCTTACTAGCGGCGAACACCGGGGAGCTGTTTTTT. Encoded protein: CASSLLAANTGELFF.

This clone was detected only once. The chain has TRBV5-1 and TRBJ2-7; 9 bases are shared with TRBD2. Germline lookup yields CDR1 SGHRS and CDR2 YFSETQ. This CDR3 contains 12 residues. Trimming at V came to 2 bases and at J to 7 bases, leaving 1 base not matched to a gene. CDR3 region: CASSFGLAEQYF. CDR3 DNA sequence: TGCGCCAGCAGCTTTGGACTAGCGGAGCAGTACTTC.

CDR3 bases: TGTGCCAGCAGCCCGAATAGCGGTGGGAGTTCCTACGAGCAGTACTTC. Protein sequence: CASSPNSGGSSYEQYF. This sequence joins TRBV13 and TRBJ2-7; tentative D call: TRBD2 (6 bases). The germline V gene encodes CDR1 PRHDT and CDR2 FYEKMQ (reference sequence). The CDR3 runs to 16 residues. The V and J ends lost 5 bases and 1 base respectively, with 18 bases between them. The variable domain in full, with the rest retrieved from reference TRBV13 and TRBJ2-7, is AAGVIQSPRHLIKEKRETATLKCYPIPRHDTVYWYQQGPGQDPQFLISFYEKMQSDKGSIPDRFSAQQFSDYHSELNMSSLELGDSALYFCASSPNSGGSSYEQYFGPGTRLTVT.

The chain uses TRBV6-1 and TRBJ2-2; the D gene could be TRBD1 or TRBD2 (6 bases each). Germline V CDR1 and CDR2: MNHNS, SASEGT. The CDR3 has 15 residues. Trimming took off 3 bases at V and 6 bases at J, with 14 bases between the two ends. Here the CDR3 reads CASSDLSGAAGELFF. DNA of the CDR3: TGTGCCAGCAGTGATCTGTCGGGGGCAGCCGGGGAGCTGTTTTTT.

This sequence joins TRBV28 and TRBJ1-4; D may be TRBD1 (6 bases). Germline assignment: CDR1 MDHEN and CDR2 SYDVKM. The V end was cut by 4 bases, the J end by 3 bases, with 21 bases between. This CDR3 region has 18 residues. Here the CDR3 reads CASSSILSGAGANEKLFF. For the CDR3, the DNA is TGTGCCAGCAGTTCCATACTCTCGGGAGCAGGGGCTAATGAAAAACTGTTTTTT.

The V and J genes are TRBV15 and TRBJ2-1, with 10 positions matching TRBD2. The CDR3 has 18 amino acids. The trim removed 4 bases at V and 8 bases at J, leaving 17 bases unmatched. Looked up from germline, CDR1 is LNHNV and CDR2 is YYDKDF (reference sequence). CDR3 sequence reads: CATSTLNPLAGVYDEQFF. CDR3 DNA: TGTGCCACCAGCACCTTGAATCCGCTAGCGGGAGTATATGATGAGCAGTTCTTC.